The 11 T cell receptor beta chains presented below share a single source sample, sequenced in a study of shared clonotypes between healthy human individuals. Sequenced by immunoSEQ multiplex PCR; TCRdb stores in-frame clones only, minus some. The sample holds roughly 2 million clones, roughly 94% seen once. The sample consisted of naive CD4+ T cells sorted from blood. Documented subset: CD45RA+ positively selected. Every receptor here comes from a man younger than 35 in good health.

The chain has TRBV6-4 and TRBJ1-2, with 7 bases aligning to TRBD1. The V segment lost 4 bases and the J segment 2 bases; nucleotides outside the gene matches: 1. Germline V lookup: CDR1 MRHNA, CDR2 SNTAGT. The CDR3 runs 13 residues. The CDR3 is CASSVDRNYGYTF. CDR3 bases: TGTGCCAGCAGTGTGGACAGGAACTATGGCTACACCTTC.

Concerning this clone: The identical CDR3 is also encoded by other nucleotide sequences in the sample. This chain uses TRBV6-5 with TRBJ1-2, with D possibly being TRBD1 (5 bases). The germline V and J ends were trimmed by 5 bases and 3 bases, with 10 bases remaining between them. Germline-derived CDR1 and CDR2 are MNHEY and SVGAGI. The CDR3 is 13 residues long. CDR3: CASSRQGDYGYTF. The CDR3 coding sequence is TGTGCCAGCAGTCGCCAGGGTGACTATGGCTACACCTTC.

The gene calls are TRBV13 and TRBJ1-1; 10 bases map to TRBD1. The CDR3 covers 15 residues. V gave up 6 bases and J gave up 5 bases; unmatched junction bases: 9. Per the germline V gene, CDR1 is PRHDT and CDR2 is FYEKMQ (reference sequence). DNA for the CDR3: TGTGCCAGCAGTTACGACAGGGGGCAGGGGACTGAAGCTTTCTTT. Encoded protein: CASSYDRGQGTEAFF. The complete variable domain, with remaining parts taken from reference TRBV13 and TRBJ1-1, reads AAGVIQSPRHLIKEKRETATLKCYPIPRHDTVYWYQQGPGQDPQFLISFYEKMQSDKGSIPDRFSAQQFSDYHSELNMSSLELGDSALYFCASSYDRGQGTEAFFGQGTRLTVV.

This chain uses TRBV6-1 with TRBJ2-7; tentative D call: TRBD2 (5 bases). CDR3 size: 15 residues. Germline assignment: CDR1 MNHNS and CDR2 SASEGT. V lost 7 bases and J lost 4, with 20 bases in between. CDR3 loop: CASTGKRVGDYEQYF. The CDR3 DNA sequence: TGTGCCAGCACCGGGAAGCGAGTCGGAGATTACGAGCAGTACTTC.

The gene calls are TRBV30 and TRBJ1-2; possibly TRBD1 for D (5 bases). Germline V gene sequence: CDR1 GTSNPN, CDR2 SVGIG (reference sequence). Trimming pared 3 bases from V and 1 base from J, leaving 15 bases between. The CDR3 loop spans 15 amino acids. CDR3 sequence reads: CAWSAAQGLNYGYTF. CDR3 DNA: TGTGCCTGGAGCGCTGCGCAGGGCCTTAACTATGGCTACACCTTC. Complete variable domain (other parts from reference TRBV30 and TRBJ1-2): SQTIHQWPATLVQPVGSPLSLECTVEGTSNPNLYWYRQAAGRGLQLLFYSVGIGQISSEVPQNLSASRPQDRQFILSSKKLLLSDSGFYLCAWSAAQGLNYGYTFGSGTRLTVV.

Details on this clone: At the DNA level, this CDR3 is encoded by other sequences in the same sample as well. The chain uses TRBV20-1 and TRBJ2-3; no reliable D call. V was clipped by 6 bases and J by 3 bases, with 7 bases between them. CDR1 and CDR2 (germline): DFQATT, SNEGSKA (reference sequence). The CDR3 consists of 11 residues. The CDR3, as DNA: TGCAGTGCCCCACGGACAGATACGCAGTATTTT. Its translation is CSAPRTDTQYF.

V and J are TRBV19 and TRBJ2-3, with D uncertain. Germline V gene sequence: CDR1 LNHDA, CDR2 SQIVND (reference sequence). The CDR3 runs to 11 residues. Deletions cut 5 bases from V and 4 bases from J, with 4 bases between. CDR3 nucleotide sequence: TGTGCCAGTAGTGCGGCAGATACGCAGTATTTT. Translated: CASSAADTQYF. Supplemented by reference TRBV19 and TRBJ2-3, the full variable domain reads DGGITQSPKYLFRKEGQNVTLSCEQNLNHDAMYWYRQDPGQGLRLIYYSQIVNDFQKGDIAEGYSVSREKKESFPLTVTSAQKNPTAFYLCASSAADTQYFGPGTRLTVL.

This clone was seen once. J is TRBJ2-1 and V is TRBV11-2; no firm D call. CDR3 size: 16 residues. The germline V gene has CDR1 SGHAT and CDR2 FQNNGV. Trimming left V 5 bases short and J 0 bases short, with 14 bases between. The CDR3 coding sequence is TGTGCCAGCAGCAGCAAGGTTGACGCCTCCTACAATGAGCAGTTCTTC. This sequence encodes CASSSKVDASYNEQFF.

This chain links TRBV30 with TRBJ1-3; maybe TRBD1 (6 bases). Trimming took 3 bases from V and 0 from J, leaving 12 bases between them. Germline-derived CDR1 and CDR2 are GTSNPN and SVGIG (reference sequence). The CDR3 has 15 residues. CDR3 DNA sequence: TGTGCCTGGAGGCTGGACAGTCGCTCTGGAAACACCATATATTTT. Translating gives CAWRLDSRSGNTIYF.

This clone was seen a single time. The chain uses TRBV25-1 and TRBJ1-4; D might be TRBD1 (6 bases). Germline values: CDR1 MGHDK, CDR2 SYGVNS. The CDR3 consists of 13 residues. V gave up 4 bases and J gave up 7 bases, with 10 bases separating them. DNA for the CDR3: TGTGCCAGCAGTGTAACAGGGACTGAAAAACTGTTTTTT. Its translation: CASSVTGTEKLFF.

The chain carries TRBV19 and TRBJ2-2; TRBD1 aligns across 10 bases. After removal of 1 base from V and 7 bases from J, the junction contained 6 bases not matched to a gene. Germline-derived CDR1 and CDR2 are LNHDA and SQIVND (reference sequence). The CDR3 runs 16 residues. CDR3 DNA: TGTGCCAGTAGTATAGCCGGGACAGGGGTAAACGGGGAGCTGTTTTTT. The encoded protein is CASSIAGTGVNGELFF.